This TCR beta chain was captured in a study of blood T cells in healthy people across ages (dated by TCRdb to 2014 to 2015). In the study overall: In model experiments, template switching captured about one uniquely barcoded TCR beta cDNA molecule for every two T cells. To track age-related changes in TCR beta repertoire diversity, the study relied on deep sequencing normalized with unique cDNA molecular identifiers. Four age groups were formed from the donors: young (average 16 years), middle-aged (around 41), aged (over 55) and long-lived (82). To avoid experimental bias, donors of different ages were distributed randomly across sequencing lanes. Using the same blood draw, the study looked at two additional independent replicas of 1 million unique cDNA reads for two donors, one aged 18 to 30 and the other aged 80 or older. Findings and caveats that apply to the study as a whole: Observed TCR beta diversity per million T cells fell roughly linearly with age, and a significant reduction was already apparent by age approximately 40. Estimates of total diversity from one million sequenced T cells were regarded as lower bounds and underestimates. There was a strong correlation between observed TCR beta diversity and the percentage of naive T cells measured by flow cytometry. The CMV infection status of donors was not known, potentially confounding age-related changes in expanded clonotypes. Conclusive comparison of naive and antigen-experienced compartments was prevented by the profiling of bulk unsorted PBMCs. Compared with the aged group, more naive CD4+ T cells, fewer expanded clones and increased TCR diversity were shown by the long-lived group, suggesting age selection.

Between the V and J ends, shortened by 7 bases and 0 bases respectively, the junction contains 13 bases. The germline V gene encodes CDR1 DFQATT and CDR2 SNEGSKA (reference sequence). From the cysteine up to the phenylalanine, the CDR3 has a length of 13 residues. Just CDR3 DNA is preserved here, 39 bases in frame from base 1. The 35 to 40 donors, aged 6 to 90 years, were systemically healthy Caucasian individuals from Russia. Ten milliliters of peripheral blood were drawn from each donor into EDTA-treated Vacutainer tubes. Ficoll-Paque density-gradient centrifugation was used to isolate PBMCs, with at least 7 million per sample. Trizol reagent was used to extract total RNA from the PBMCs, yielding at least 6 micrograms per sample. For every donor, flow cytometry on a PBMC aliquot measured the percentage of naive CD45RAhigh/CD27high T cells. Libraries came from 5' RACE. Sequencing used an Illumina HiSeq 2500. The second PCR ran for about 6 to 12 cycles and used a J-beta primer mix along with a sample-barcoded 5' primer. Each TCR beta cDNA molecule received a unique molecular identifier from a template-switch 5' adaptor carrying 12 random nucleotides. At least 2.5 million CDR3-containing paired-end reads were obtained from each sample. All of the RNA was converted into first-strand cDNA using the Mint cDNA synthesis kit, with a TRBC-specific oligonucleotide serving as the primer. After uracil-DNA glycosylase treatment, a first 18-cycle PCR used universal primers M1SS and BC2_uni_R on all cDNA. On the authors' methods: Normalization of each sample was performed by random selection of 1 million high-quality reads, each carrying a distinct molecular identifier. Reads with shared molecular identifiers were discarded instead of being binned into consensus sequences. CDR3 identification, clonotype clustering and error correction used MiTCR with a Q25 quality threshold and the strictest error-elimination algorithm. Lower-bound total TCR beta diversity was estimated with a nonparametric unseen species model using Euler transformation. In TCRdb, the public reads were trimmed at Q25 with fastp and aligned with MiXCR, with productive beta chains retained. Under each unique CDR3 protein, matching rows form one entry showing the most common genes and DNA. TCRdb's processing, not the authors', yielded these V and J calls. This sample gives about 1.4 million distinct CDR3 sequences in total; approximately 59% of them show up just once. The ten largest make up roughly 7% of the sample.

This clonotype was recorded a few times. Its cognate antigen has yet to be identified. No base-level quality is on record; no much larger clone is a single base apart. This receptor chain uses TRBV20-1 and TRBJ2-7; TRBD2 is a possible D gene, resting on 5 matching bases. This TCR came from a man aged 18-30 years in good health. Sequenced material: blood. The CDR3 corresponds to CSVSVRRSYEQYF. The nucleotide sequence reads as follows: TGCAGTGTTAGCGTACGACGCTCCTACGAGCAGTACTTC.